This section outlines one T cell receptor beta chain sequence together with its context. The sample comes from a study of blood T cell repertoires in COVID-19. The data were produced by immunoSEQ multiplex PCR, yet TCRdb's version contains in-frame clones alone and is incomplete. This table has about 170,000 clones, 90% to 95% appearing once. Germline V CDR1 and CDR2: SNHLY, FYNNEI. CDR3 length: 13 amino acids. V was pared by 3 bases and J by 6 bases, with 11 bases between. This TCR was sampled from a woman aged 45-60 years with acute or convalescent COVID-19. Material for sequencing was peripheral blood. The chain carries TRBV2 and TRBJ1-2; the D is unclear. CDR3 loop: CASSDLTGNGYTF. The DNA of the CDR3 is TGTGCCAGCAGTGACCTAACCGGGAATGGCTACACCTTC.